The rows below give T cell receptor beta chains drawn from one sample of a study of identical twins. TCRdb called the 5' RACE reads again in MiXCR, with one record for every CDR3 protein. Of roughly 700,000 distinct CDR3 sequences listed, 8.5% to 9% are singletons. The same data also contributed to another study, on yellow fever vaccine responses in identical twins.

Sequencing used PBMCs. Receptors originate from a woman younger than 30 in good health. Each CDR3 is given with its conserved first and last residue. A D gene is named only where the DNA matches it firmly. Expanded clones are given a class, and other clones once, few, many or no size at all.

many	TRBJ1-2	TRBV5-1	TRBD1	CASSLTGEGYGYTF	TGCGCCAGCAGCTTGACAGGGGAGGGCTATGGCTACACCTTC
-	TRBJ2-6	TRBV4-3	-	CASSQDRTGANVLTF	TGCGCCAGCAGCCAAGATAGGACCGGGGCCAACGTCCTGACTTTC
many	TRBJ2-1	TRBV6-1	TRBD2	CASREGSYNEQFF	TGTGCCAGCCGGGAGGGATCCTACAATGAGCAGTTCTTC
many	TRBJ2-7	TRBV4-2	TRBD2	CASSQGGKEREGRNEQYF	TGTGCCAGCAGCCAAGGAGGGAAAGAGCGGGAGGGCCGCAACGAGCAGTACTTC
-	TRBJ2-1	TRBV9	-	CASSGRNYDSVNEQFF	TGTGCCAGCAGCGGCCGAAACTACGACTCGGTGAATGAGCAGTTCTTC
few	TRBJ2-3	TRBV29-1	-	CSERQAGLDTQYF	TGCAGCGAACGACAGGCCGGTCTAGATACGCAGTATTTT
-	TRBJ2-7	TRBV28	-	CASSLARGLGVYEQYF	TGTGCCAGCAGTTTAGCCCGGGGGCTTGGTGTCTACGAGCAGTACTTC
few	TRBJ2-2	TRBV7-9	TRBD2	CASLTPGLAGAGELFF	TGTGCCAGCCTCACTCCGGGACTAGCGGGGGCCGGGGAGCTGTTTTTT
many	TRBJ2-7	TRBV5-1	TRBD1	CASSLGDRGLYEQYF	TGCGCCAGCAGCTTAGGTGACAGGGGGCTCTACGAGCAGTACTTC
-	TRBJ2-6	TRBV9	-	CASSVVVTGLLSGANVLTF	TGTGCCAGCAGCGTAGTAGTAACAGGGCTGCTCTCTGGGGCCAACGTCCTGACTTTC
many	TRBJ2-2	TRBV7-3	-	CASSPGGHPNTGELFF	TGTGCCAGCAGCCCTGGGGGACACCCGAACACCGGGGAGCTGTTTTTT
few	TRBJ2-7	TRBV3-1	-	CASSPPQGILGEQYF	TGTGCCAGCAGCCCCCCTCAAGGGATTTTGGGGGAGCAGTACTTC
many	TRBJ2-1	TRBV6-4	TRBD2	CASSRMAGAYNEQFF	TGTGCCAGCAGTAGAATGGCGGGAGCCTACAATGAGCAGTTCTTC